This passage covers 8 T cell receptor beta chains from one sample sequenced in a study of human T cells and chemical hapten exposure. TCRdb reprocessed the RACE reads with MiXCR, giving one entry per CDR3 protein. The table has fewer than 500,000 distinct CDR3 sequences, more than 4.5% seen once. Sample time point: patch test 1, 2 weeks after DPC sensitization. Described treatment: therapeutic diphenylcyclopropenone sensitization with weekly scalp DPC. The specimen was whole blood, collected in connection with sensitization to the hapten diphenylcyclopropenone (DPC). The origin of the receptors is a woman in her fifties or sixties with alopecia areata. Some clones in this sample may be carry-over from other donors' samples.

This clonotype was seen more than once but under ten times. This chain links TRBV4-1 with TRBJ1-5; D remains ambiguous. CDR1 is MGHRA, CDR2 YSYEKL, per germline. V was cut by 4 bases and J by 6 bases, with 10 bases left in between. The CDR3 has 13 residues. The CDR3 spells CASSPLSGQPQHF. CDR3 sequence (DNA): TGCGCCAGCAGCCCCCTTTCGGGTCAGCCCCAGCATTTT.

The table lists this clonotype with many counts. J is TRBJ1-4 and V is TRBV2, with D uncertain. Germline V CDR1 and CDR2: SNHLY, FYNNEI. Trimming cost V 7 bases and J 4 bases, with 10 bases left between them. The CDR3 runs 13 residues. CDR3 DNA: TGTGCCAGCAAGCGAGGAGTTAATGAAAAACTGTTTTTT. Translating it yields CASKRGVNEKLFF.

Concerning this clonotype: A much larger clone differs by one base, so this may be a read error. Because the CDR3's place on the DNA is in doubt, the DNA is left out and the CDR3 is given as listed by TCRdb. The J gene is TRBJ2-5, the V gene TRBV28; the table calls TRBD2, which could not be checked here. Germline V gene lookup returns CDR1 MDHEN and CDR2 SYDVKM. The length of the CDR3 is 14 amino acids, counting both ends. The CDR3 protein is CANSFLAGPETQYF.

The chain employs TRBV7-9 and TRBJ1-4; D possibly corresponds to TRBD1 (6 bases). Germline loops: CDR1 SEHNR, CDR2 FQNEAQ (reference sequence). The CDR3 has 14 residues. CDR3: CAARGVFGDEKLFF. The DNA for the CDR3 is TGTGCAGCCAGGGGCGTCTTCGGAGATGAAAAACTGTTTTTT.

This clonotype was counted only a few times. V and J are TRBV23-1 and TRBJ1-1; no firm D call. TRBV23-1 is treated as an ORF (open reading frame) with a function not yet certain. Trimming removed 2 bases from V and 10 bases from J, with 2 bases in between. This CDR3 is 9 amino acids long. DNA of the CDR3: TGCGCCAGCAGTCAAAGAGCTTTCTTT. This gives the protein CASSQRAFF.

The chain employs TRBV12-3 or TRBV12-4 and TRBJ1-1; TRBD1 aligns across 10 bases. Trimming took 4 bases from V and 3 from J; bases not matched to a gene: 2. The CDR3 loop spans 14 amino acids. CDR3 DNA: TGTGCCAGCAGTTCGGACAGGGGGTACACTGAAGCTTTCTTT. Translated: CASSSDRGYTEAFF.

The table lists this clonotype with many counts. The gene calls are TRBV3-1 and TRBJ2-1; D perhaps matches TRBD1 (6 bases). The V gene lost 5 bases and the J gene lost 9 bases, with 17 bases spanning the gap. The length of the CDR3 is 14 residues. Germline values: CDR1 LGHDT, CDR2 YNNKEL (reference sequence). Here the CDR3 DNA reads TGTGCCAGCAGCGGAGGCAGGGGCCGGAGTGAGCAGTTCTTC. This sequence encodes CASSGGRGRSEQFF.

The chain uses TRBV5-1 and TRBJ2-7; D not resolved. Germline V gives CDR1 SGHRS, CDR2 YFSETQ. V lost 0 bases to trimming and J lost 6 bases, with 10 bases between them. This CDR3 spans 13 amino acids. CDR3 amino acids: CASSLELSLEQYF. CDR3 DNA sequence: TGCGCCAGCAGCTTGGAGCTGTCCCTCGAGCAGTACTTC. Together with reference TRBV5-1 and TRBJ2-7, the CDR3 gives the full variable domain: KAGVTQTPRYLIKTRGQQVTLSCSPISGHRSVSWYQQTPGQGLQFLFEYFSETQRNKGNFPGRFSGRQFSNSRSEMNVSTLELGDSALYLCASSLELSLEQYFGPGTRLTVT.